The 8 T cell receptor beta chains presented below share a single source sample, sequenced in a study of shared clonotypes between healthy human individuals (dated by TCRdb to 2020 to 2022). Library preparation was by the immunoSEQ multiplex PCR assay. TCRdb carries this immuneACCESS record with in-frame sequences only. Its versions omit some clonotypes, under half of them owing to an unresolved V gene in the studies checked, with the rest unexplained. This sample holds more than 2,000,000 clones; about 92% were observed only once. The ten largest clones represent about 0.39% of the sample. Material: naive CD4+ T cells from PBMCs. Sample cell subset or site, as interpreted from the label and publication: CD45RA+ positively selected. These receptors all stem from a man between 18 and 35 years old in good health. Some clones in this sample may be carry-over from other donors' samples.

In its sample, this clone was seen many times. The V gene is TRBV28, the J gene TRBJ2-3, with 14 bases lining up with TRBD2. Losses at the gene ends were 4 bases for V and 4 bases for J; bases not matched to a gene: 13. The CDR3 consists of 19 residues. CDR1 is MDHEN, CDR2 SYDVKM, per germline. In nucleotides, the CDR3 is TGTGCCAGCAGTTCGACTAGCGGGAGGGCCTCTGGGATTGCAGATACGCAGTATTTT. Its translation: CASSSTSGRASGIADTQYF.

V usage is TRBV28 and J usage is TRBJ1-4, with 7 nucleotides matching TRBD1. Trimming took 5 bases from V and 0 from J; bases not matched to a gene: 6. Germline lookup yields CDR1 MDHEN and CDR2 SYDVKM. This CDR3 is 16 amino acids long. The CDR3 sequence is CASSHGGTATNEKLFF. CDR3 bases: TGTGCCAGCAGTCACGGCGGGACAGCAACTAATGAAAAACTGTTTTTT.

V gene TRBV28 combines with J gene TRBJ2-1, with D possibly being TRBD1 or TRBD2 (5 bases each). V lost 4 bases and J 4 bases, leaving 14 bases between the germline ends. Germline CDR1 is MDHEN and CDR2 is SYDVKM. This CDR3 has 15 amino acids. The CDR3 is CASSSLGTPYNEQFF. CDR3 sequence (DNA): TGTGCCAGCAGTTCTCTCGGGACGCCTTACAATGAGCAGTTCTTC.

With regard to this clone: Other DNA sequences from this sample encode an identical CDR3 as well. V gene TRBV5-1 combines with J gene TRBJ1-2, with TRBD1 as a possible D gene (6 bases). Trimming pared 2 bases from V and 8 bases from J, leaving 16 bases between. CDR1 SGHRS and CDR2 YFSETQ come from the germline V gene. There are 14 residues in the CDR3. The CDR3: CASSFSQGSYGYTF. CDR3 coding DNA: TGCGCCAGCAGCTTCTCACAGGGTTCTTACGGCTACACCTTC.

The rearrangement links TRBV28 to TRBJ2-1, with 9 nucleotides matching TRBD2. Per germline, CDR1 MDHEN and CDR2 SYDVKM. Unmatched junction bases numbered 14, after V lost 7 bases and J lost 10 bases. This CDR3 contains 15 residues. CDR3 residues: CASTLSGSGGGEQFF. The CDR3 region has the DNA TGTGCCAGCACCCTTAGCGGGAGTGGCGGTGGCGAGCAGTTCTTC.

J is TRBJ2-7 and V is TRBV30; D is perhaps TRBD1 or TRBD2 (6 bases each). The length of the CDR3 is 11 residues. The germline V gene has CDR1 GTSNPN and CDR2 SVGIG (reference sequence). Trimming left V 5 bases short and J 5 bases short, with 10 bases between. CDR3 DNA: TGTGCCTGGGGGGGGCGAGACGAGCAGTACTTC. This translates into CAWGGRDEQYF.

Note on this clone: This sample includes further DNA sequences coding for the same CDR3. The V gene is TRBV19, the J gene TRBJ2-7, with TRBD1 matching 9 bases. Trimming took 5 bases from V and 4 from J; bases not matched to a gene: 3. Germline V gives CDR1 LNHDA, CDR2 SQIVND (reference sequence). The CDR3 spans 13 residues. This CDR3 reads CASSSGQGYEQYF. The CDR3 DNA sequence: TGTGCCAGTAGTTCGGGACAGGGTTACGAGCAGTACTTC. The full variable domain, in which reference TRBV19 and TRBJ2-7 provide the parts outside the CDR3, is DGGITQSPKYLFRKEGQNVTLSCEQNLNHDAMYWYRQDPGQGLRLIYYSQIVNDFQKGDIAEGYSVSREKKESFPLTVTSAQKNPTAFYLCASSSGQGYEQYFGPGTRLTVT.

V and J are TRBV28 and TRBJ1-1; D unresolved. Trimming removed 6 bases from V and 2 bases from J, with 10 bases in between. The CDR3 runs 13 residues. CDR1 and CDR2 from the germline V gene are MDHEN and SYDVKM. For the CDR3, the DNA is TGTGCCAGCAGCCCCCCTCATAACACTGAAGCTTTCTTT. It encodes CASSPPHNTEAFF.